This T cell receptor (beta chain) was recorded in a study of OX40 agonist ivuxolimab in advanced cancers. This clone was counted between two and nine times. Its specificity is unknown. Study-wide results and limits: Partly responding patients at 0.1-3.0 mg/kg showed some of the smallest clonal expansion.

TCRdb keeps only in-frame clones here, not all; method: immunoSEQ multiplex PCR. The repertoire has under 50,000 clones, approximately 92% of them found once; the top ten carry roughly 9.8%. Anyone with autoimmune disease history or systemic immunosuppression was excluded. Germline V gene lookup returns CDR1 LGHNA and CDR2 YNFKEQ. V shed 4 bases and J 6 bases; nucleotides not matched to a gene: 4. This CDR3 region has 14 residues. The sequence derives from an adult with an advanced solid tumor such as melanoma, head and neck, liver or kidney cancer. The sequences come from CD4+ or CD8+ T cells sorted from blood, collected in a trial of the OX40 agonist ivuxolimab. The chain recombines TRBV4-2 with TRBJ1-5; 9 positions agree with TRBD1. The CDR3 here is CASSPGQGIQPQHF. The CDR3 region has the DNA TGTGCCAGCAGCCCAGGACAGGGGATTCAGCCCCAGCATTTT.